This TCR beta chain was retrieved from a study of T-cell reconstitution after alpha-beta-depleted transplantation in children. This clonotype showed up many times. A TCRbeta library incorporating unique molecular identifiers was prepared. Via MiXCR, TCRdb re-called the PCR reads, giving one row per CDR3 protein. The table lists about 410,000 distinct CDR3 sequences, roughly 20% of them singletons, with around 4% in the top ten. The V end was cut by 5 bases, the J end by 8 bases, with 12 bases between. This CDR3 is 12 amino acids long. The clonotype comes from a human donor who donated a stem cell graft to a child with acute myeloid leukemia. The chain carries TRBV12-3 or TRBV12-4 and TRBJ1-1; TRBD1 might be the D (6 bases). Specimen: PBMCs from the stem cell graft donor, collected from the stem cell graft. The CDR3 DNA follows: TGTGCCAGCAGTGCCACAGGGCTGGAAGCTTTCTTT. This codes for CASSATGLEAFF.